The text below deals with one T cell receptor (beta chain). Its antigen remains unidentified. The CDR3 length is 15 residues. With 6 bases clipped from V and 4 bases from J, the junction kept 12 bases outside the gene matches. Germline V gene data show CDR1 as SQVTM and CDR2 as ANQGSEA. The entry originates in a study of CD8+ T cells in alopecia areata. The treatment denotes: oral pan-JAK inhibitor, 5-10 mg twice daily. Sequencing used cDNA as its template, made by extracting RNA and reverse transcribing it. Data came from immunoSEQ multiplex PCR; TCRdb stores just in-frame clones and leaves some out. The profile covers about 270,000 clones, with 60% appearing a single time and about 0.9% taken by the ten largest. The study, taken as a whole, reports: Tofacitinib significantly lowered scalp clonality and expanded CD8+ clones among the top 100. Normal scalp had lower clonality than lesional scalp, with alopecia totalis/universalis lesions showing this most strongly.

The rearrangement uses TRBV29-1 and TRBJ2-1, with 7 bases that match TRBD1. This sequence was found in a human donor with alopecia areata. The sample here was CD4+ T cells sorted from blood, taken at week 52, from a patient treated with tofacitinib. This chain's CDR3 is CSVGTASTAYNEQFF. The DNA for the CDR3 is TGCAGCGTGGGGACAGCGTCTACAGCTTACAATGAGCAGTTCTTC.